Following are 10 T cell receptor beta chains from one sample sequenced in a study of blood T cells in healthy people across ages. Next came a second PCR, run for roughly 6 to 11 cycles, which used a sample-barcoded 5' primer along with a J-beta primer mix. Using its own MiXCR run on the 5' RACE reads, TCRdb lists one record per CDR3 protein. The table has 850,000 to 1,300,000 distinct CDR3 sequences, 45% seen once. The sample comprised blood. The source is an older woman in good health.

This clonotype was observed a handful of times. The chain couples TRBV20-1 to TRBJ2-5, with unresolved D. The CDR3 extends over 14 amino acids. Germline CDR1 reads DFQATT; CDR2 reads SNEGSKA (reference sequence). Trimming pared 6 bases from V and 1 base from J, leaving 15 bases between. CDR3 bases: TGCAGTGCGTTCGACTTCCGTCTCCAAGAGACCCAGTACTTC. Translated, it gives CSAFDFRLQETQYF.

V and J are TRBV6-5 and TRBJ2-1, with 8 bases matching TRBD2. V lost 6 bases and J lost 5; bases outside the gene matches: 6. This CDR3 comprises 14 residues. Germline assignment: CDR1 MNHEY and CDR2 SVGAGI. The CDR3 sequence: CASRSGTRDNEQFF. CDR3 coding DNA: TGTGCCAGCAGATCCGGGACTAGGGACAATGAGCAGTTCTTC.

The chain employs TRBV29-1 and TRBJ2-3, with D maybe TRBD1 (6 bases). Germline CDR1 reads SQVTM; CDR2 reads ANQGSEA. Between the trimmed V and J ends, which lost 4 bases and 2 bases, there was a span of 10 bases. The CDR3 sequence is 13 residues long. The CDR3 here is CSVVRGDTDTQYF. The CDR3 DNA is TGCAGCGTTGTCAGGGGCGACACAGATACGCAGTATTTT.

In its sample, this clonotype was seen many times. The chain carries TRBV15 and TRBJ2-5, with D maybe TRBD1 (6 bases). The CDR3 runs to 15 residues. CDR1 LNHNV and CDR2 YYDKDF come from the germline V gene (reference sequence). V was shortened by 0 bases and J by 4 bases, with 12 bases between the two germline ends. CDR3 sequence (DNA): TGTGCCACCAGCAGAGATCTGGGGGCTGGAGAGACCCAGTACTTC. Translation: CATSRDLGAGETQYF.

The rearrangement joins TRBV28 to TRBJ2-7; tentative D call: TRBD1 (6 bases). The CDR3 runs to 12 residues. Germline CDR1 MDHEN, CDR2 SYDVKM. V gave up 7 bases and J gave up 7 bases, with 14 bases separating them. The CDR3 is CASTGVKNEQYF. Here the CDR3 DNA reads TGTGCCAGCACAGGGGTCAAAAATGAGCAGTACTTC.

A few counts support this clonotype. The chain couples TRBV5-1 to TRBJ2-7, with TRBD2 matching 9 bases. The J call may be faulty, since TRBJ2-5 better matches the DNA end. The CDR3 spans 14 residues. Germline assignment: CDR1 SGHRS and CDR2 YFSETQ. The CDR3 protein is CASSLETSGETQYF. The CDR3 DNA is TGCGCCAGCAGCTTGGAGACTAGCGGAGAGACCCAGTACTTC.

The chain uses TRBV20-1 and TRBJ1-2; no reliable D call. This CDR3 spans 12 amino acids. Deletions cut 4 bases from V and 6 bases from J, with 12 bases between. The V gene's germline CDR1 is DFQATT and CDR2 SNEGSKA (reference sequence). CDR3 DNA: TGCAGTGCTACTCGGACGGCACATGGCTACACCTTC. As protein: CSATRTAHGYTF.

The chain combines TRBV2 with TRBJ2-1; 12 bases fit TRBD2. Per the germline V gene, CDR1 is SNHLY and CDR2 is FYNNEI. CDR3 size: 16 residues. Trimming cost V 4 bases and J 6 bases; bases outside gene matches: 7. CDR3 protein: CASSGTTSGSLNEQFF. The CDR3 DNA follows: TGTGCCAGCAGTGGAACGACTAGCGGGAGTCTCAATGAGCAGTTCTTC. The full variable domain, its missing parts supplied by reference TRBV2 and TRBJ2-1, is EPEVTQTPSHQVTQMGQEVILRCVPISNHLYFYWYRQILGQKVEFLVSFYNNEISEKSEIFDDQFSVERPDGSNFTLKIRSTKLEDSAMYFCASSGTTSGSLNEQFFGPGTRLTVL.

This clonotype appeared a few times. V and J are TRBV6-5 and TRBJ2-5, with D possibly matching TRBD2 (6 bases). TRBJ2-7 explains the end of the DNA better; the J call may be wrong. The CDR3 runs to 16 residues. CDR1 MNHEY and CDR2 SVGAGI come from the germline V gene. The CDR3 nucleotides read TGTGCCAGCAGTTACTCCCCGGGACGGGGGTTAGACGAGCAGTACTTC. It specifies CASSYSPGRGLDEQYF.

This clonotype was found many times. The J gene is TRBJ2-7, the V gene TRBV7-2, with a tentative D call TRBD2 (6 bases). This CDR3 has 14 residues. Trimming took 0 bases from V and 5 from J, leaving 11 bases between them. Germline V gene data show CDR1 as SGHTA and CDR2 as FQGNSA. CDR3 nucleotide sequence: TGTGCCAGCAGCTTAGCGGAGGGTGTCCACGAGCAGTACTTC. It encodes CASSLAEGVHEQYF.